The 14 T cell receptor beta chains presented below share a single source sample, sequenced in a study of T-cell reconstitution after alpha-beta-depleted transplantation in children. Using unique molecular identifiers, the investigators prepared the TCRbeta library. TCRdb reprocessed the PCR reads with MiXCR, giving one entry per CDR3 protein. This table holds hundreds of thousands of distinct CDR3 sequences, 16% found once. Sequenced here: PBMCs, mostly from graft donor cells, sampled 360 days after TCRalphabeta/CD19-depleted stem cell transplant. These receptors were collected from a male patient under 10 years old who had a stem cell transplant for acute lymphoblastic leukemia, so the T cells may come from the graft donor.

The chain has TRBV9 and TRBJ2-1; 8 bases map to TRBD1. The V segment lost 4 bases and the J segment 4 bases; nucleotides outside the gene matches: 10. Germline-derived CDR1 and CDR2 are SGDLS and YYNGEE. CDR3 length: 16 amino acids. CDR3 sequence reads: CASSPRDRTPYNEQFF. The CDR3 nucleotides read TGTGCCAGCAGCCCACGGGACAGGACCCCTTACAATGAGCAGTTCTTC.

A few counts support this clonotype. The chain combines TRBV7-3 with TRBJ2-2; weak D call: TRBD2 (6 bases). Trimming cost V 4 bases and J 5 bases, with 11 bases left between them. This CDR3 has 14 amino acids. The V gene's germline CDR1 is SGHTA and CDR2 FQGTGA. CDR3: CASSWAGSTGELFF. CDR3 sequence (DNA): TGTGCCAGCAGCTGGGCCGGGAGTACCGGGGAGCTGTTTTTT.

The table lists this clonotype with many counts. For the CDR3, the DNA is TGTGCCAGCAGTTTAGCCTACCGGGACAGGGAGGACGAGCAGTACTTC. Encoded protein: CASSLAYRDREDEQYF. The chain couples TRBV27 to TRBJ2-7; 9 bases match TRBD1. The CDR3 is 16 amino acids. V lost 2 bases and J lost 5; bases outside the gene matches: 10. Germline V gene sequence: CDR1 MNHEY, CDR2 SMNVEV (reference sequence).

There are a few counts of this clonotype. The chain recombines TRBV6-5 with TRBJ2-6; D unresolved. The V gene lost 2 bases and the J gene lost 2 bases, with 7 bases spanning the gap. Looked up from germline, CDR1 is MNHEY and CDR2 is SVGAGI. The CDR3 sequence is 15 residues long. The CDR3 spells CASSYGGAGANVLTF. The CDR3 DNA follows: TGTGCCAGCAGTTACGGCGGCGCTGGGGCCAACGTCCTGACTTTC.

This sequence joins TRBV28 and TRBJ2-3; TRBD2 might be the D (5 bases). Between the trimmed V and J ends, which lost 2 bases and 11 bases, there was a span of 8 bases. CDR1 is MDHEN, CDR2 SYDVKM, per germline. The CDR3 covers 11 residues. This CDR3 reads CASSLGEGQYF. The DNA of the CDR3 is TGTGCCAGCAGTTTAGGCGAGGGGCAGTATTTT.

The V gene is TRBV7-8, the J gene TRBJ2-5; 9 bases agree with TRBD2. V trimming: 0 bases; J trimming: 5 bases; junction bases outside the gene matches: 7. The CDR3 spans 16 residues. The germline V gene has CDR1 SGHVS and CDR2 FQNEAQ. CDR3 residues: CASSLASPAGGETQYF. The DNA of the CDR3 is TGTGCCAGCAGCTTAGCTTCCCCCGCGGGAGGGGAGACCCAGTACTTC.

This clonotype was recorded a few times. This chain joins TRBV28 and TRBJ2-3, with TRBD2 identical over 12 bases. The germline V gene has CDR1 MDHEN and CDR2 SYDVKM. The CDR3 extends over 18 amino acids. Trimming removed 1 base from V and 5 bases from J; junction bases left unmatched: 10. The CDR3 region has the DNA TGTGCCAGCAGTTTATTACAGACCTCGGGACTAGCGGGAGATACGCAGTATTTT. It yields the protein CASSLLQTSGLAGDTQYF.

This chain joins TRBV11-1 and TRBJ2-1, with 15 bases identical to TRBD2. This CDR3 is 19 amino acids long. CDR1 is SGHAT and CDR2 is FQDESV in the germline V gene (reference sequence). Trimming at V came to 1 base and at J to 4 bases, leaving 8 bases not matched to a gene. The CDR3 region has the DNA TGTGCCAGCAGCTTAGGCGGGACTAGCGGGAGGATTGGGTACAATGAGCAGTTCTTC. Its translation: CASSLGGTSGRIGYNEQFF.

This clonotype occurred a few times. V usage is TRBV30 and J usage is TRBJ1-5, with 9 positions matching TRBD1. The germline V gene encodes CDR1 GTSNPN and CDR2 SVGIG (reference sequence). Trimming took 2 bases from V and 2 from J; bases not matched to a gene: 1. CDR3 size: 14 residues. The DNA of the CDR3 is TGTGCCTGGAGTCGGGACAGGGGCAATCAGCCCCAGCATTTT. It is translated as CAWSRDRGNQPQHF. The variable domain in full, completed from reference TRBV30 and TRBJ1-5, reads SQTIHQWPATLVQPVGSPLSLECTVEGTSNPNLYWYRQAAGRGLQLLFYSVGIGQISSEVPQNLSASRPQDRQFILSSKKLLLSDSGFYLCAWSRDRGNQPQHFGDGTRLSIL.

This clonotype was counted only a few times. The chain uses TRBV28 and TRBJ1-5, with TRBD1 as a possible D gene (5 bases). The V gene's germline CDR1 is MDHEN and CDR2 SYDVKM. With 1 base removed from V and 5 bases from J, the gap between germline ends came to 18 bases. The length of the CDR3 is 17 residues. Written as DNA, the CDR3 is TGTGCCAGCAGTTTATCGATGTTCAGGGAGGGTTATCAGCCCCAGCATTTT. Residues: CASSLSMFREGYQPQHF.

This clonotype was counted a few times. The rearrangement joins TRBV29-1 to TRBJ2-7; the match to TRBD1 covers 7 bases. The length of the CDR3 is 12 residues. Germline-derived CDR1 and CDR2 are SQVTM and ANQGSEA. Germline trimming cut 8 bases from V and 2 bases from J; bases unmatched to any gene: 6. The CDR3 coding sequence is TGCAGCACCCGGGACAGCACCTACGAGCAGTACTTC. Protein product: CSTRDSTYEQYF.

There are a few counts of this clonotype. The chain links TRBV4-2 to TRBJ2-5, with D tentatively TRBD1 (6 bases). V lost 4 bases and J lost 2, with 14 bases in between. The CDR3 is 15 residues long. Germline loops: CDR1 LGHNA, CDR2 YNFKEQ. CDR3 protein: CASSPEGRGQETQYF. The CDR3 nucleotides read TGTGCCAGCAGCCCCGAGGGCAGGGGTCAAGAGACCCAGTACTTC.

This clonotype came up a few times. The CDR3 here is CASRNRGTNTGELFF. The CDR3 bases are TGTGCCAGCAGGAACAGGGGCACGAACACCGGGGAGCTGTTTTTT. The chain has TRBV3-1 and TRBJ2-2; TRBD1 matches 7 bases. Per germline, CDR1 LGHDT and CDR2 YNNKEL (reference sequence). The J segment lost 0 bases and the V segment lost 6 bases, leaving 4 bases of the junction unmatched. The CDR3 loop spans 15 amino acids.

The gene calls are TRBV30 and TRBJ2-7; 11 nucleotides line up with TRBD1. From germline, CDR1 is GTSNPN and CDR2 SVGIG (reference sequence). There are 16 residues in the CDR3. The V segment lost 0 bases and the J segment 2 bases; nucleotides outside the gene matches: 6. The CDR3 bases are TGTGCCTGGAGTGTAGAGGGACAGGGGGGAGCCTACGAGCAGTACTTC. It is translated as CAWSVEGQGGAYEQYF.